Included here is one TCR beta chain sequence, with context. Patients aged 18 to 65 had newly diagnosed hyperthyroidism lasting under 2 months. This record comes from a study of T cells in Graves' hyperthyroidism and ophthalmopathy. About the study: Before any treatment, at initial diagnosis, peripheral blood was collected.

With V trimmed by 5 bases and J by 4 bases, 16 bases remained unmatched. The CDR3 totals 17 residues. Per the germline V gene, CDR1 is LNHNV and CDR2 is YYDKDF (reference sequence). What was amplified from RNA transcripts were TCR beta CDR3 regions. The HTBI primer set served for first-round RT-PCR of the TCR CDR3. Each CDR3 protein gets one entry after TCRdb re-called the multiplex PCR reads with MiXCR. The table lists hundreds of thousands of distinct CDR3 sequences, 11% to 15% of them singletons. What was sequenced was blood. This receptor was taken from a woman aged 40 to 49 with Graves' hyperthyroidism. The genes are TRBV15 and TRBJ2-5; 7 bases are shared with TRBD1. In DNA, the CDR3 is TGTGCCACCAGCCGACGATCGGGACAGCGCGTGTCAGAGACCCAGTACTTC. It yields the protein CATSRRSGQRVSETQYF.